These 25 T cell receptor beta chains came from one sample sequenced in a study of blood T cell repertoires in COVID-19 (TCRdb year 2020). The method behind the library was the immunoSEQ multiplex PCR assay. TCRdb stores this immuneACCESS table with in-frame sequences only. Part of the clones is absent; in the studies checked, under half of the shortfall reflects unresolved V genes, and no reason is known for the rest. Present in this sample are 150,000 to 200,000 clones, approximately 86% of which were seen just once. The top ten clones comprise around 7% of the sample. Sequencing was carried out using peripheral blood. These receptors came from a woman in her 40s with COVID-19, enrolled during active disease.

The CDR3 spells CASSARTVNSPLHF. The DNA of the CDR3 is TGTGCCAGCAGTGCAAGGACAGTCAATTCACCCCTCCACTTT. V gene TRBV25-1 combines with J gene TRBJ1-6; TRBD1 is a possible D gene (6 bases). Trimming left V 4 bases short and J 7 bases short, with 11 bases between. Germline values: CDR1 MGHDK, CDR2 SYGVNS. The CDR3 runs 14 residues.

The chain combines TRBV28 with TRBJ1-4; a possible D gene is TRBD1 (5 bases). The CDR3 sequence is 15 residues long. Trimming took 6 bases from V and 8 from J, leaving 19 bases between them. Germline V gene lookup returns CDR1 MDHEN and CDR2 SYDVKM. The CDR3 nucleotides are TGTGCCAGCAGCCGGACATACCTTCAGGAGGAAAAACTGTTTTTT. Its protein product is CASSRTYLQEEKLFF.

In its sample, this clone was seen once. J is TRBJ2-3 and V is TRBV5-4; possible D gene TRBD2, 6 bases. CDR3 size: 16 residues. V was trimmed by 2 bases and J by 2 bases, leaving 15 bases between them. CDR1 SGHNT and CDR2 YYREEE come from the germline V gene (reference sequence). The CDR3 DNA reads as TGTGCCAGCAGCTTAGGCGGAAGGGACTTCACAGATACGCAGTATTTT. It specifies CASSLGGRDFTDTQYF.

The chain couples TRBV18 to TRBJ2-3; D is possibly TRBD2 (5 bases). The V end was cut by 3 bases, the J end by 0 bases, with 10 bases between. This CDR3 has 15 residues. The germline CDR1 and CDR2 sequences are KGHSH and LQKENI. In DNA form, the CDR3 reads TGTGCCAGCTCACCGCGGGTAGGAAGCACAGATACGCAGTATTTT. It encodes CASSPRVGSTDTQYF.

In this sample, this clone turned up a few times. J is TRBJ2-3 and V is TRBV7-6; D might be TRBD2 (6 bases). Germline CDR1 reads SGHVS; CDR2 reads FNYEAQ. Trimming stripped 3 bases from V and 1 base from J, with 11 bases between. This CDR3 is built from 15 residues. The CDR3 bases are TGTGCCAGCAGCTTGGCCGGGAGCCGCACAGATACGCAGTATTTT. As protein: CASSLAGSRTDTQYF.

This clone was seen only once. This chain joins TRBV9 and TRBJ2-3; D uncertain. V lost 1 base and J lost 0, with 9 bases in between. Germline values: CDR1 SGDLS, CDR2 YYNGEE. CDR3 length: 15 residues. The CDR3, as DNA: TGTGCCAGCAGCGTAAACTCCCCTAGCACAGATACGCAGTATTTT. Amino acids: CASSVNSPSTDTQYF.

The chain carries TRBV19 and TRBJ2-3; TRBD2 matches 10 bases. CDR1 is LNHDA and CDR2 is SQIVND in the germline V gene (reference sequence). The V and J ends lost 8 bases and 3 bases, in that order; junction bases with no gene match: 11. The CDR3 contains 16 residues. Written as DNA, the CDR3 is TGTGCCAGTCGTCAAGCGGGAGGGCCTAGAACAGATACGCAGTATTTT. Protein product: CASRQAGGPRTDTQYF.

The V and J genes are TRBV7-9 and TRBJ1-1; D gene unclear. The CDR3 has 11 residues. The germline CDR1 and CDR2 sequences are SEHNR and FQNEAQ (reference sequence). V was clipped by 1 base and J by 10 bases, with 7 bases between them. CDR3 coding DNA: TGTGCCAGCAGCTTAGGAGGTGTAGCTTTCTTT. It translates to CASSLGGVAFF.

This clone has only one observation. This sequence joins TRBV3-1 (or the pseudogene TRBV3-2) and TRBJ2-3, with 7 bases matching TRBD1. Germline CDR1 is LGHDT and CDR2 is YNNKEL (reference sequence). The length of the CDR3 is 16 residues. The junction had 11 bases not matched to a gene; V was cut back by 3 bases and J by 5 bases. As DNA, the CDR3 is TGTGCCAGCAGCCAGACTGGGACAGCCCTTCGAGATACGCAGTATTTT. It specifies CASSQTGTALRDTQYF.

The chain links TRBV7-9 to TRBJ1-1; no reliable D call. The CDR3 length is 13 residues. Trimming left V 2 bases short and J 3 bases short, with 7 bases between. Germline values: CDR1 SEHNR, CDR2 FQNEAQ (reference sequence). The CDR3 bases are TGTGCCAGCAGCTTAAGACAAGACACTGAAGCTTTCTTT. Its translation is CASSLRQDTEAFF.

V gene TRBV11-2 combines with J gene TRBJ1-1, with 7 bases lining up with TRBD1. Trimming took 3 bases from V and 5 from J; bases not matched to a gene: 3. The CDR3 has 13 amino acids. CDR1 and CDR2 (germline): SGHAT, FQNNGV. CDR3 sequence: CASSFDRETEAFF. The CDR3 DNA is TGTGCCAGCAGCTTCGACAGGGAAACTGAAGCTTTCTTT.

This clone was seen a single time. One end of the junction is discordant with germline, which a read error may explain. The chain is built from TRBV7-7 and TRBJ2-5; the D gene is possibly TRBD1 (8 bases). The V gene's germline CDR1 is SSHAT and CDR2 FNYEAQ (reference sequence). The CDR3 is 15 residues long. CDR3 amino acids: CASSHRGGNQETQYF. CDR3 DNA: TGTGCTAGCAGCCACAGGGGGGGAAACCAAGAGACCCAGTACTTC.

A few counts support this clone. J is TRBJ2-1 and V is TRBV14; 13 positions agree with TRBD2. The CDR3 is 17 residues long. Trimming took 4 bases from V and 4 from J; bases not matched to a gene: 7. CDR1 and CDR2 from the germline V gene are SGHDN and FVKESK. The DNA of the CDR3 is TGTGCCAGCAGCCGAACCTGGACTAGCGGGAGATACAATGAGCAGTTCTTC. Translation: CASSRTWTSGRYNEQFF.

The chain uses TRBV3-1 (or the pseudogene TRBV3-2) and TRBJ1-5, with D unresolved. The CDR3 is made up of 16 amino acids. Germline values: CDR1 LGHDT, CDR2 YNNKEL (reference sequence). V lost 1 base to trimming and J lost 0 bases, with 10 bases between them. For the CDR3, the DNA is TGTGCCAGCAGCCAAGGGCATCTGTCTAGCAATCAGCCCCAGCATTTT. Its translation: CASSQGHLSSNQPQHF.

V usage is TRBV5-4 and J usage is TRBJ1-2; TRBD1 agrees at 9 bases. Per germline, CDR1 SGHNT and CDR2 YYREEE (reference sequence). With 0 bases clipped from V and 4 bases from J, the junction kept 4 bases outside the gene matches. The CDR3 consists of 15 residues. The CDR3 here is CASSLGQGDLYGYTF. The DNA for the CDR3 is TGTGCCAGCAGCTTGGGACAGGGGGATCTCTATGGCTACACCTTC. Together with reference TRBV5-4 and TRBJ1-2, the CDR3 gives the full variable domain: ETGVTQSPTHLIKTRGQQVTLRCSSQSGHNTVSWYQQALGQGPQFIFQYYREEENGRGNFPPRFSGLQFPNYSSELNVNALELDDSALYLCASSLGQGDLYGYTFGSGTRLTVV.

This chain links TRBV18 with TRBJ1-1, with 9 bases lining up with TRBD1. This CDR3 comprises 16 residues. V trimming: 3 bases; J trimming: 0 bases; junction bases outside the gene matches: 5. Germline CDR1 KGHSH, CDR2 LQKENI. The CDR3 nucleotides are TGTGCCAGCTCACCGTACGGGGACAGGGTGAACACTGAAGCTTTCTTT. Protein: CASSPYGDRVNTEAFF. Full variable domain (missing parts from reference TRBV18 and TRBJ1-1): NAGVMQNPRHLVRRRGQEARLRCSPMKGHSHVYWYRQLPEEGLKFMVYLQKENIIDESGMPKERFSAEFPKEGPSILRIQQVVRGDSAAYFCASSPYGDRVNTEAFFGQGTRLTVV.

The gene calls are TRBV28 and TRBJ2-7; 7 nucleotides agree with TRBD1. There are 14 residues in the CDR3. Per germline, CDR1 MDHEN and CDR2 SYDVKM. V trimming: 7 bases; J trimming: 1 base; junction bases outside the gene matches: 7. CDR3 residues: CASTSPRGSYEQYF. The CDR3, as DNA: TGTGCCAGCACTTCTCCCAGGGGGTCCTACGAGCAGTACTTC.

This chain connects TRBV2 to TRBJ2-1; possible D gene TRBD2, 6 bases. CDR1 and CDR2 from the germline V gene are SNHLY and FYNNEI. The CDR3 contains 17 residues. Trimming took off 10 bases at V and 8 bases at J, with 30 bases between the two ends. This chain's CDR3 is CATQGSSGLKTSDEQFF. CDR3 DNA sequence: TGTGCCACCCAAGGCAGTAGCGGTCTAAAGACTTCGGATGAGCAGTTCTTC. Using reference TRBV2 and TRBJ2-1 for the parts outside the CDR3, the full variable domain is EPEVTQTPSHQVTQMGQEVILRCVPISNHLYFYWYRQILGQKVEFLVSFYNNEISEKSEIFDDQFSVERPDGSNFTLKIRSTKLEDSAMYFCATQGSSGLKTSDEQFFGPGTRLTVL.

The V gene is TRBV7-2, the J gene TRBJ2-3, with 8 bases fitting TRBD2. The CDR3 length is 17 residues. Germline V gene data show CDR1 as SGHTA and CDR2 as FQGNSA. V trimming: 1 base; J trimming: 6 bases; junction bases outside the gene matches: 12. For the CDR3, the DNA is TGTGCCAGCAGCTTAGTATTGGCGGGGGGACCCGGGGATACGCAGTATTTT. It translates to CASSLVLAGGPGDTQYF.

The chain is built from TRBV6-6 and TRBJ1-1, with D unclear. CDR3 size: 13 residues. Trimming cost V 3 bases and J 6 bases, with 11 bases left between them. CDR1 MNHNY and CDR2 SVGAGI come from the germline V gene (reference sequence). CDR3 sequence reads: CASSYQLVAEAFF. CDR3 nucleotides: TGTGCCAGCAGTTATCAGTTGGTGGCTGAAGCTTTCTTT.

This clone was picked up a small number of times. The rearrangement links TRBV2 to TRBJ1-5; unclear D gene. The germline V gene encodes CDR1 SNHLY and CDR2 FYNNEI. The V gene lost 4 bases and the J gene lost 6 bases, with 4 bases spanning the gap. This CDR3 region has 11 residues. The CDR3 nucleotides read TGTGCCAGCAGTGGGCCTCAGCCCCAGCATTTT. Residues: CASSGPQPQHF.

The CDR3 coding sequence is TGTGCCTGGAGTAGGGGGACTAGCGGGGGCCGAGGAGAGACCCAGTACTTC. Translated, it gives CAWSRGTSGGRGETQYF. The rearrangement links TRBV30 to TRBJ2-5, with 14 bases lining up with TRBD2. The CDR3 sequence is 17 residues long. The junction had 9 bases not matched to a gene; V was cut back by 2 bases and J by 4 bases. Germline assignment: CDR1 GTSNPN and CDR2 SVGIG (reference sequence). Variable domain in full (rest from reference TRBV30 and TRBJ2-5): SQTIHQWPATLVQPVGSPLSLECTVEGTSNPNLYWYRQAAGRGLQLLFYSVGIGQISSEVPQNLSASRPQDRQFILSSKKLLLSDSGFYLCAWSRGTSGGRGETQYFGPGTRLLVL.

The CDR3 bases are TGTGCCAGCAGAAGACAGGGGGCCTTCGATGAGCAGTTCTTC. This sequence encodes CASRRQGAFDEQFF. This sequence joins TRBV28 and TRBJ2-1, with 10 bases aligning to TRBD1. The CDR3 extends over 14 amino acids. The germline V gene encodes CDR1 MDHEN and CDR2 SYDVKM. The V segment lost 6 bases and the J segment 8 bases; nucleotides outside the gene matches: 7.

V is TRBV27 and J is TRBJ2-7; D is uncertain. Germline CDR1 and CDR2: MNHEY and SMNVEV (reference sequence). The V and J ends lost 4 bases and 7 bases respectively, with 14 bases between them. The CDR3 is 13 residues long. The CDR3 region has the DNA TGTGCCAGCAGTTACGGCCCCGGGTTGGAGCAGTACTTC. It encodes CASSYGPGLEQYF.

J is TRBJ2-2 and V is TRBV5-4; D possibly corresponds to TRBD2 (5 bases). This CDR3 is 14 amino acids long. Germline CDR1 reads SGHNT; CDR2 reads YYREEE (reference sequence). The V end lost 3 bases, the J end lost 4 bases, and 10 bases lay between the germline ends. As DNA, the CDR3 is TGTGCCAGCAGCTCCCCCCGGGGCACCGGGGAGCTGTTTTTT. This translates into CASSSPRGTGELFF.